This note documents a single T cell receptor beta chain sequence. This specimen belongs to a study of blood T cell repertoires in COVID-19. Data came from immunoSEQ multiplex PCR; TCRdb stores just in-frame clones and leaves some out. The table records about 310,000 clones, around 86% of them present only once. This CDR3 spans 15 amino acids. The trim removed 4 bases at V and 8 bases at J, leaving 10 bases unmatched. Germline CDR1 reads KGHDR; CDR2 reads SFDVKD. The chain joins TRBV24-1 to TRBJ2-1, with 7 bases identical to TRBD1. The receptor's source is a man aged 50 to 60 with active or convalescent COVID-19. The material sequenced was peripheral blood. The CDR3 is CATSERQGGYHEQFF. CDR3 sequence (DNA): TGTGCCACCAGTGAACGACAGGGTGGGTATCATGAGCAGTTCTTC.